This is a list of T cell receptor beta chains from one sample in a study of blood T cell repertoires in COVID-19. The table came from immunoSEQ multiplex PCR; TCRdb's copy has only in-frame clones and leaves some out. The sample includes about 74,000 clones, 80% to 95% of them seen just once. Input material: peripheral blood. These receptors were obtained from a man in his forties or fifties with COVID-19, enrolled during active disease. The CDR3 runs from the conserved cysteine through the conserved F or W. Fields, in order: J gene, D gene, clone size, V gene, CDR3 length, CDR3 protein, CDR3 DNA. D genes are given only for firm matches. Rows give clone size only sometimes, using once, few, many, or a class for an expanded clone.

TRBJ2-1 | TRBD2 | - | TRBV11-2 | 15 | CASSLSGRAVNEQFF | TGTGCCAGCAGCCTTAGCGGGAGGGCTGTCAATGAGCAGTTCTTC
TRBJ2-7 | - | - | TRBV7-9 | 14 | CASSLNRESHEQYF | TGTGCCAGCAGCTTAAACAGGGAATCCCACGAGCAGTACTTC
TRBJ2-3 | - | - | TRBV12-3/TRBV12-4 | 11 | CASSLKATQYF | TGTGCCAGCAGTTTAAAAGCTACGCAGTATTTT
TRBJ2-1 | TRBD2 | - | TRBV4-2 | 17 | CASSQGGGSGRAPEQFF | TGTGCCAGCAGCCAGGGGGGAGGTAGCGGGAGGGCCCCTGAGCAGTTCTTC
TRBJ1-5 | TRBD1 | once | TRBV11-2 | 15 | CASSPGQGASQPQHF | TGTGCCAGCAGCCCAGGACAGGGGGCGAGTCAGCCCCAGCATTTT
TRBJ2-7 | - | - | TRBV30 | 14 | CAWSVGGQTYEQYF | TGTGCCTGGAGTGTCGGGGGACAGACCTACGAGCAGTACTTC
TRBJ1-1 | - | - | TRBV2 | 13 | CASSAGGNTEAFF | TGTGCCAGCAGCGCCGGTGGGAACACTGAAGCTTTCTTT
TRBJ2-7 | - | - | TRBV6-5 | 15 | CASSHRTRPGYEQYF | TGTGCCAGCAGTCACCGGACACGGCCCGGCTACGAGCAGTACTTC
TRBJ1-4 | TRBD1 | - | TRBV7-9 | 15 | CASSSTTGPNEKLFF | TGTGCCAGCAGCTCAACGACAGGGCCTAATGAAAAACTGTTTTTT
TRBJ1-2 | - | - | TRBV5-6 | 11 | CASSLGQWFTF | TGTGCCAGCAGCTTGGGACAGTGGTTCACCTTC
TRBJ1-6 | TRBD1 | - | TRBV5-8 | 15 | CASSPRDRGNSPLHF | TGTGCCAGCAGCCCTCGGGACAGGGGTAATTCACCCCTCCACTTT
TRBJ2-1 | TRBD2 | - | TRBV20-1 | 14 | CSASSGTSFIEQFF | TGCAGTGCTAGTTCCGGGACTAGTTTTATTGAGCAGTTCTTC
TRBJ1-1 | TRBD1 | - | TRBV19 | 12 | CASTTTGFGAFF | TGTGCCAGTACCACGACAGGGTTCGGAGCTTTCTTT
TRBJ1-2 | - | once | TRBV30 | 15 | CAWRHLNRDGRGYTF | TGTGCCTGGAGGCATCTGAACAGGGATGGTAGAGGCTACACCTTC
TRBJ2-1 | TRBD2 | - | TRBV9 | 19 | CASSEGPTSGLSSYNEQFF | TGTGCCAGCAGCGAGGGACCGACTAGCGGCCTTAGCTCCTACAATGAGCAGTTCTTC
TRBJ1-4 | - | once | TRBV19 | 14 | CASSPQGSNEKLFF | TGTGCCAGTAGTCCACAGGGATCTAATGAAAAACTGTTTTTT
TRBJ2-7 | TRBD1 | once | TRBV6-2/TRBV6-3 | 14 | CASSDRVAPYEQYF | TGTGCCAGCAGTGACAGGGTGGCACCTTACGAGCAGTACTTC
TRBJ1-2 | TRBD1 | once | TRBV20-1 | 14 | CSASIRDRNYGYTF | TGCAGTGCTAGTATTCGGGACAGAAACTATGGCTACACCTTC
TRBJ1-5 | TRBD1 | - | TRBV5-6 | 13 | CASSPGQGQPQHF | TGTGCCAGCAGCCCCGGACAGGGCCAGCCCCAGCATTTT
TRBJ2-7 | TRBD1 | - | TRBV29-1 | 15 | CSVRRLPGQGSEQYF | TGCAGCGTTCGTCGACTCCCGGGACAGGGGAGCGAGCAGTACTTC
TRBJ2-2 | TRBD2 | - | TRBV5-1 | 17 | CASRDRLAGRRTGELFF | TGCGCCAGCAGGGACCGACTAGCGGGACGGAGGACCGGGGAGCTGTTTTTT
TRBJ2-1 | TRBD2 | - | TRBV3-1/TRBV3-2 | 15 | CASSQGVTSGNEQFF | TGTGCCAGCAGCCAGGGGGTAACTAGCGGCAATGAGCAGTTCTTC
TRBJ1-1 | - | - | TRBV9 | 14 | CASSVAPGDTEAFF | TGTGCCAGCAGCGTAGCCCCCGGTGACACTGAAGCTTTCTTT
TRBJ1-2 | - | - | TRBV30 | 11 | CAWSQSGGYTF | TGTGCCTGGAGCCAATCGGGGGGCTACACCTTC
TRBJ1-2 | - | - | TRBV3-1/TRBV3-2 | 15 | CASSQARTFNYGYTF | TGTGCCAGCAGCCAAGCTCGCACTTTTAACTATGGCTACACCTTC
TRBJ2-1 | - | - | TRBV5-4 | 16 | CASSLAWDTLYNEQFF | TGTGCCAGCAGCTTGGCGTGGGACACTCTATACAATGAGCAGTTCTTC
TRBJ1-1 | - | - | TRBV15 | 14 | CATSTGQGNTEAFF | TGTGCCACCAGCACAGGGCAGGGGAACACTGAAGCTTTCTTT
TRBJ2-3 | TRBD1 | - | TRBV7-3 | 16 | CASSLVGQGRTDTQYF | TGTGCCAGCAGCTTAGTAGGACAGGGACGCACAGATACGCAGTATTTT
TRBJ2-5 | - | once | TRBV29-1 | 13 | CSVERGRGETQYF | TGCAGCGTTGAAAGGGGCCGAGGAGAGACCCAGTACTTC
TRBJ2-3 | TRBD2 | - | TRBV5-8 | 16 | CASSLGLAGAVDTQYF | TGTGCCAGCAGCTTAGGACTAGCGGGAGCCGTAGATACGCAGTATTTT
TRBJ2-5 | TRBD2 | - | TRBV5-1 | 16 | CASSLWLAGEGETQYF | TGCGCCAGCAGCTTGTGGCTAGCGGGAGAGGGGGAGACCCAGTACTTC
TRBJ1-1 | - | - | TRBV3-1/TRBV3-2 | 13 | CASSRQRNTEAFF | TGTGCCAGCAGCCGACAGAGAAACACTGAAGCTTTCTTT
TRBJ1-5 | TRBD1 | - | TRBV10-2 | 14 | CASPRTGRNQPQHF | TGCGCCAGCCCCCGGACAGGGAGAAATCAGCCCCAGCATTTT
TRBJ2-6 | - | - | TRBV27 | 14 | CASSDYTGANVLTF | TGTGCCAGCAGTGACTACACGGGGGCCAACGTCCTGACTTTC
TRBJ2-3 | TRBD2 | - | TRBV13 | 18 | CASSFTSGRVEGTDTQYF | TGTGCCAGCAGCTTTACTAGCGGGAGGGTCGAAGGCACAGATACGCAGTATTTT
TRBJ2-2 | TRBD1 | - | TRBV10-1 | 15 | CASSDGTANTGELFF | TGCGCCAGCAGTGACGGGACAGCGAACACCGGGGAGCTGTTTTTT
TRBJ2-1 | - | - | TRBV12-3/TRBV12-4 | 12 | CASTPTGIEQFF | TGTGCCAGCACCCCCACAGGGATTGAGCAGTTCTTC
TRBJ1-4 | - | - | TRBV6-1 | 14 | CASSEGATNEKLFF | TGTGCCAGCAGTGAAGGAGCAACTAATGAAAAACTGTTTTTT
TRBJ2-3 | TRBD1 | - | TRBV24-1 | 15 | CATSGRQGVGDTQYF | TGTGCCACCAGTGGGCGACAGGGGGTCGGAGATACGCAGTATTTT
TRBJ2-1 | TRBD2 | - | TRBV7-2 | 16 | CASSSPRASGRNEQFF | TGTGCCAGCAGCTCCCCAAGGGCTAGCGGGAGGAATGAGCAGTTCTTC
TRBJ1-6 | - | - | TRBV5-1 | 15 | CASSGTDSLNSPLHF | TGCGCCAGCAGCGGGACGGACAGTCTCAATTCACCCCTCCACTTT
TRBJ2-1 | - | - | TRBV4-1 | 16 | CASSQVPSRLDREQFF | TGCGCCAGCAGCCAAGTACCTAGCCGACTCGATCGGGAGCAGTTCTTC
TRBJ1-4 | TRBD1 | - | TRBV29-1 | 12 | CSARQGGEKLFF | TGCAGCGCCAGACAGGGTGGTGAAAAACTGTTTTTT
TRBJ2-1 | - | once | TRBV2 | 14 | CASSGGRGRGEQFF | TGTGCCAGCAGTGGGGGGCGGGGGAGGGGTGAGCAGTTCTTC